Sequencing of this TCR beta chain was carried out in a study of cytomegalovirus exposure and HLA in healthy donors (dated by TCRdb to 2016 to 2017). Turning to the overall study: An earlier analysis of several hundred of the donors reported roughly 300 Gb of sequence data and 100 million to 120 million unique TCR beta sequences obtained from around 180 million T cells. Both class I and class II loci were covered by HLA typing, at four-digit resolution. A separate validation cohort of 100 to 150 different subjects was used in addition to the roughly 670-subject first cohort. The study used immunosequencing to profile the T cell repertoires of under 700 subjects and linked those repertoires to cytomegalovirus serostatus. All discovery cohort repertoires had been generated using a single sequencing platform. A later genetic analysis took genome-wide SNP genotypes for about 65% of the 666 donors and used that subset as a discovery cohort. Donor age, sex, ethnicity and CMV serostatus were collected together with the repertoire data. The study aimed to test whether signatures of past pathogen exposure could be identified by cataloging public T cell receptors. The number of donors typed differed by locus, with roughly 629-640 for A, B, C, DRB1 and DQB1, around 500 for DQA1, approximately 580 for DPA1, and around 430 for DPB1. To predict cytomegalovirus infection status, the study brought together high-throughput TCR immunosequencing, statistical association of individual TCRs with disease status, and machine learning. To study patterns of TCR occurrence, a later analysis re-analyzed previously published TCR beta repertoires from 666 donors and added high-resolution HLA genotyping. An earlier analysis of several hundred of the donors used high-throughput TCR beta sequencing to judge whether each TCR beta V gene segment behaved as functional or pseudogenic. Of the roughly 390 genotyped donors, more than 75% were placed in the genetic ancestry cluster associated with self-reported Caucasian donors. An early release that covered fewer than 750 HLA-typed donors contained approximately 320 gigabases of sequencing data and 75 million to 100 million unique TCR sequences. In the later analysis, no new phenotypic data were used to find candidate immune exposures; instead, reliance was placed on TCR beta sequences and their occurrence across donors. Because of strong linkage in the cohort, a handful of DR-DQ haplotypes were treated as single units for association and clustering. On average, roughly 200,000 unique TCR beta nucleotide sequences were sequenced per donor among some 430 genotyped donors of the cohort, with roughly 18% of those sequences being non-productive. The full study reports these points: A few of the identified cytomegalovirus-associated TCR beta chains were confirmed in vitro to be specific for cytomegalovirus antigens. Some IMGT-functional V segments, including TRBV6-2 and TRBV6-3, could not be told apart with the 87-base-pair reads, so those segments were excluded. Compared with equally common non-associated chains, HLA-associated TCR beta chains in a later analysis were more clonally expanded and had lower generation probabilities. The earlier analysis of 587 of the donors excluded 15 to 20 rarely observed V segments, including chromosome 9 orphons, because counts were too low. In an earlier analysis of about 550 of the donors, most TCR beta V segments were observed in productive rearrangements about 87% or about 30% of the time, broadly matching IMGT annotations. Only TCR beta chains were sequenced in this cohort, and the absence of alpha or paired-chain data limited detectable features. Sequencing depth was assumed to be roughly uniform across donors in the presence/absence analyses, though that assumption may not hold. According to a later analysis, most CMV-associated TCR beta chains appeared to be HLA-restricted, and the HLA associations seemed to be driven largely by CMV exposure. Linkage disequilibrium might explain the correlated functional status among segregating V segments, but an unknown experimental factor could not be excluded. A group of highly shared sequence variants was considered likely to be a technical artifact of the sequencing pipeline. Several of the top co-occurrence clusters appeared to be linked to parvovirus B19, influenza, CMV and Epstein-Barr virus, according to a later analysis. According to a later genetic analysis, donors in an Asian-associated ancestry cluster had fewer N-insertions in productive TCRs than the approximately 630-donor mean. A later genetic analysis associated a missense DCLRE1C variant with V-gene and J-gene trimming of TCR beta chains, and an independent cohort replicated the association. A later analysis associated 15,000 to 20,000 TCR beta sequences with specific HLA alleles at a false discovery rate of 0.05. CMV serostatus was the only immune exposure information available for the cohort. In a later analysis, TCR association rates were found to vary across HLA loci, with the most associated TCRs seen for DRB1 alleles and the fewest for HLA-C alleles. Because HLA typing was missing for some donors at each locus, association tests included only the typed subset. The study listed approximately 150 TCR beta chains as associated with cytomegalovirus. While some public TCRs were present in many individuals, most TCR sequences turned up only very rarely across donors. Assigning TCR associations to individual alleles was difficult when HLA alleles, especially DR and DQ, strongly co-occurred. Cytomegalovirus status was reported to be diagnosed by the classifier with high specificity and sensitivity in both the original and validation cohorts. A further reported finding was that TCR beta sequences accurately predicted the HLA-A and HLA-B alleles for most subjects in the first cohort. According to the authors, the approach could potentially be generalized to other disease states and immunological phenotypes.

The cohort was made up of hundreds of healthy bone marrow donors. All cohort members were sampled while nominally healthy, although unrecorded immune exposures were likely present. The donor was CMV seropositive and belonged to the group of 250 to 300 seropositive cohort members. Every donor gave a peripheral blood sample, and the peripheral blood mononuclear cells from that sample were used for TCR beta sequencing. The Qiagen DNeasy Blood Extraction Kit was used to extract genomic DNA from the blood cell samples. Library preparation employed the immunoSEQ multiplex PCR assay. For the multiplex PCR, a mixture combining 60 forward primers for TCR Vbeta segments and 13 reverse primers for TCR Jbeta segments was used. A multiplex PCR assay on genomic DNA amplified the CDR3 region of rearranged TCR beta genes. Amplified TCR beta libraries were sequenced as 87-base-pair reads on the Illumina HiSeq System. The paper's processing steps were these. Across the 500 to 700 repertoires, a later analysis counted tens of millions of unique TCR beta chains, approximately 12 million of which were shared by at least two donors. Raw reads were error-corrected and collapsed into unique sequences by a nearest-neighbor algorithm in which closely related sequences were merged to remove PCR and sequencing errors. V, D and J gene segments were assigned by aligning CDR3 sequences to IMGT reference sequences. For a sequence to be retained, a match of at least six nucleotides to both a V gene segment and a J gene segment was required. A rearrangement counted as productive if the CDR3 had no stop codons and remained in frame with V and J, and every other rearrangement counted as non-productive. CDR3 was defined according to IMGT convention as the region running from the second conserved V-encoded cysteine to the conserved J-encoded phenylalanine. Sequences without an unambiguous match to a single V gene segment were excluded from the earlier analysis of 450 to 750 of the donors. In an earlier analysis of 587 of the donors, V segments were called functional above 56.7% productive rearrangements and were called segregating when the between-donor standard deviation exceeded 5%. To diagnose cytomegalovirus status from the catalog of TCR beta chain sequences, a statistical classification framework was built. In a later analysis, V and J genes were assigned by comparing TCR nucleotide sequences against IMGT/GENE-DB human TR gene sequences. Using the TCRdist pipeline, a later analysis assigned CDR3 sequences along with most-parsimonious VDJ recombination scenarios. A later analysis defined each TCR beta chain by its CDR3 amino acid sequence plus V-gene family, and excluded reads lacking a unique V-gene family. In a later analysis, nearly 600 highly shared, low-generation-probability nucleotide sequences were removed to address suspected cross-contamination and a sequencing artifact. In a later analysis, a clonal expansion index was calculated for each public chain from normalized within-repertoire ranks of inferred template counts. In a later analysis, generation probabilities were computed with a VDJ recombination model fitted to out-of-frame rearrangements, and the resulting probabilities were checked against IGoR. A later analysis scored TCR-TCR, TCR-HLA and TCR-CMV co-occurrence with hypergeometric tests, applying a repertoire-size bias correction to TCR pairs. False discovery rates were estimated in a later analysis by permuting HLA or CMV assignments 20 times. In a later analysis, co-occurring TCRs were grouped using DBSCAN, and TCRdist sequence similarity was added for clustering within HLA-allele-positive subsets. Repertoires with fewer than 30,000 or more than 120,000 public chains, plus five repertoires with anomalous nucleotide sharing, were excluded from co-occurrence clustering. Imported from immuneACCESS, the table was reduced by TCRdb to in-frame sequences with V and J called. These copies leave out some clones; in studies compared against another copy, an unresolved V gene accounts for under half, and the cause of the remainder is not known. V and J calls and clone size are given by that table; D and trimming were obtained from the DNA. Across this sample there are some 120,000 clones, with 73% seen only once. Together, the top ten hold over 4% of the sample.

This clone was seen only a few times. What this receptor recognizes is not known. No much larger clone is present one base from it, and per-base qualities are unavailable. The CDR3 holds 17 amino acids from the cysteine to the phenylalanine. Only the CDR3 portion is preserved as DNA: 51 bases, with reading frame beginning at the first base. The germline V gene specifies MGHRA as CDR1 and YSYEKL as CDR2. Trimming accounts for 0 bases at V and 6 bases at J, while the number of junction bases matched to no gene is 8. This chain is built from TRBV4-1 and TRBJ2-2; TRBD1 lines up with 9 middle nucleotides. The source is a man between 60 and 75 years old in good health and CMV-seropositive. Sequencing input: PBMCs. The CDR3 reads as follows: CASSQEEGQGGAGELFF. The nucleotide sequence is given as TGCGCCAGCAGCCAAGAAGAGGGACAGGGTGGAGCCGGGGAGCTGTTTTTT.